Each of the 25 T cell receptor beta chains below was sequenced from the same sample in a study of shared clonotypes between healthy human individuals. TCRdb's table, derived via immunoSEQ multiplex PCR, lists solely in-frame clones and lacks some. Of roughly 720,000 clones in the sample, about 90% were seen once. Sequenced material: memory CD8+ T cells from PBMCs. The subset denotes: CD45RO+ cells pooled with CCR7-negative TemRA cells. These TCRs come from a man between 18 and 35 years old in good health. Some clones in this sample may be carry-over from other donors' samples.

CDR3 in amino acids: CASSWGLEDEQFF. CDR3 bases: TGTGCCAGCAGCTGGGGCCTAGAGGATGAGCAGTTCTTC. The rearrangement joins TRBV13 to TRBJ2-1; D is possibly TRBD1 (5 bases). The germline V and J ends were trimmed by 4 bases and 8 bases, with 12 bases remaining between them. CDR1 and CDR2 (germline): PRHDT, FYEKMQ (reference sequence). The CDR3 spans 13 residues.

This clone occurred a few times. The chain links TRBV28 to TRBJ1-1, with a tentative D call TRBD1 (6 bases). This CDR3 has 15 amino acids. Trimming pared 5 bases from V and 1 base from J, leaving 14 bases between. CDR1 is MDHEN and CDR2 is SYDVKM in the germline V gene. The CDR3: CASSERGQANTEAFF. CDR3 nucleotide sequence: TGTGCCAGCAGTGAGCGGGGACAAGCGAACACTGAAGCTTTCTTT.

This clone was counted once. The genes are TRBV5-5 and TRBJ2-3, with TRBD2 identical over 12 bases. The germline V gene encodes CDR1 SGHKS and CDR2 YYEKEE (reference sequence). This CDR3 has 19 amino acids. Trimming removed 0 bases from V and 2 bases from J; junction bases left unmatched: 10. The CDR3 region is CASSLGLAGGNRFTDTQYF. The CDR3 bases are TGTGCCAGCAGCTTGGGGCTAGCGGGAGGGAACCGTTTCACAGATACGCAGTATTTT.

This chain joins TRBV9 and TRBJ2-3; 9 nucleotides match TRBD1. The CDR3 sequence is 16 residues long. The germline CDR1 and CDR2 sequences are SGDLS and YYNGEE. Germline trimming cut 3 bases from V and 2 bases from J; bases unmatched to any gene: 7. The CDR3 loop reads CASSASGTGTTDTQYF. CDR3 DNA: TGTGCCAGCAGCGCGTCCGGGACAGGGACCACAGATACGCAGTATTTT.

The J gene is TRBJ2-5, the V gene TRBV4-2; D unresolved. The J call is in doubt because the DNA end fits TRBJ2-7 better. CDR3 size: 14 residues. Germline loops: CDR1 LGHNA, CDR2 YNFKEQ. The CDR3 sequence is CASSQGLGPTEQYF. DNA for the CDR3: TGTGCCAGCAGCCAAGGGCTTGGTCCAACCGAGCAGTACTTC.

The chain links TRBV4-1 to TRBJ2-1; D is ambiguous. V lost 5 bases and J lost 5, with 10 bases in between. The CDR3 covers 13 residues. Germline V gene data show CDR1 as MGHRA and CDR2 as YSYEKL. This CDR3 is CASSFYLDNEQFF. The CDR3, as DNA: TGCGCCAGCAGCTTCTACCTAGACAATGAGCAGTTCTTC.

The chain couples TRBV4-2 to TRBJ2-1; TRBD2 matches 12 bases. The V and J ends lost 2 bases and 0 bases, in that order; junction bases with no gene match: 11. Germline CDR1 reads LGHNA; CDR2 reads YNFKEQ. This CDR3 contains 20 residues. The CDR3 DNA follows: TGTGCCAGCAGCCAACTGCACGGGACTAGCGGGTCCTACTCCTACAATGAGCAGTTCTTC. Its protein product is CASSQLHGTSGSYSYNEQFF.

The chain uses TRBV9 and TRBJ2-7; D may be TRBD2 (5 bases). V lost 0 bases and J 6 bases, leaving 13 bases between the germline ends. The CDR3 is made up of 14 amino acids. Germline CDR1 SGDLS, CDR2 YYNGEE. Here the CDR3 reads CASSVARGGREQYF. The CDR3 region has the DNA TGTGCCAGCAGCGTAGCTCGCGGAGGCCGCGAGCAGTACTTC.

In its sample, this clone was seen once. This rearrangement joins TRBV5-4 to TRBJ1-1; possibly TRBD1 for D (5 bases). In germline, CDR1 is SGHNT, CDR2 YYREEE (reference sequence). This CDR3 comprises 15 residues. Trimming stripped 6 bases from V and 5 bases from J, with 20 bases between. CDR3 coding DNA: TGTGCCAGCACCACCGGGGGGTTCAGAAGTACTGAAGCTTTCTTT. Protein sequence: CASTTGGFRSTEAFF.

This chain connects TRBV29-1 to TRBJ2-7; 11 positions agree with TRBD2. Trimming cost V 1 base and J 3 bases; bases outside gene matches: 2. Germline V lookup: CDR1 SQVTM, CDR2 ANQGSEA. The CDR3 contains 14 residues. DNA for the CDR3: TGCAGCGTTGAAGGACTAGCGGGACACTACGAGCAGTACTTC. Protein product: CSVEGLAGHYEQYF.

The V and J genes are TRBV13 and TRBJ2-1; D unclear. CDR3 length: 15 amino acids. The germline V gene has CDR1 PRHDT and CDR2 FYEKMQ (reference sequence). Deletions cut 1 base from V and 3 bases from J, with 10 bases between. CDR3 in amino acids: CASSLVATGYNEQFF. The CDR3 coding sequence is TGTGCCAGCAGCTTAGTTGCAACGGGCTACAATGAGCAGTTCTTC. Looking up the rest from reference TRBV13 and TRBJ2-1 gives the full variable domain: AAGVIQSPRHLIKEKRETATLKCYPIPRHDTVYWYQQGPGQDPQFLISFYEKMQSDKGSIPDRFSAQQFSDYHSELNMSSLELGDSALYFCASSLVATGYNEQFFGPGTRLTVL.

The chain links TRBV4-1 to TRBJ2-4, with TRBD2 matching 9 bases. Germline values: CDR1 MGHRA, CDR2 YSYEKL. The CDR3 extends over 21 amino acids. V lost 1 base and J lost 2; bases outside the gene matches: 18. The CDR3 coding sequence is TGCGCCAGCAGCCAAGCCCCGGCTAGCGGGGAAGAGTGGATGACCAAAAACATTCAGTACTTC. This codes for CASSQAPASGEEWMTKNIQYF.

This chain uses TRBV7-8 with TRBJ2-1; D remains ambiguous. The germline CDR1 and CDR2 sequences are SGHVS and FQNEAQ. The CDR3 length is 15 residues. V lost 4 bases and J lost 9, with 19 bases in between. The CDR3 region has the DNA TGTGCCAGCAGCTCCCAACCGGCCCCGGCGGTTGAGCAGTTCTTC. Translated: CASSSQPAPAVEQFF.

The rearrangement joins TRBV9 to TRBJ1-1; TRBD1 matches 9 bases. The CDR3 has 16 residues. Germline CDR1 reads SGDLS; CDR2 reads YYNGEE. Losses at the gene ends were 4 bases for V and 0 bases for J; bases not matched to a gene: 7. The CDR3 reads CASSSRDRALNTEAFF. DNA of the CDR3: TGTGCCAGCAGCTCCCGGGACAGGGCATTGAACACTGAAGCTTTCTTT.

The V and J genes are TRBV7-9 and TRBJ2-7; TRBD1 agrees at 8 bases. Germline-derived CDR1 and CDR2 are SEHNR and FQNEAQ (reference sequence). The CDR3 is 15 amino acids. The J segment lost 6 bases and the V segment lost 4 bases, leaving 11 bases of the junction unmatched. CDR3 in DNA: TGTGCCAGCAGCTCACCGGGACAGGCCCTAATCGAGCAGTACTTC. The encoded protein is CASSSPGQALIEQYF.

The V gene is TRBV5-5, the J gene TRBJ1-2; 7 bases fit TRBD1. Germline loops: CDR1 SGHKS, CDR2 YYEKEE (reference sequence). The CDR3 loop spans 17 amino acids. J was trimmed by 1 base and V by 4 bases; bases with no gene match: 13. In DNA, the CDR3 is TGTGCCAGCAGCGTCACAGCCGGGACAGACTATAACTATGGCTACACCTTC. Translating gives CASSVTAGTDYNYGYTF. The whole variable domain, remainder taken from reference TRBV5-5 and TRBJ1-2, is DAGVTQSPTHLIKTRGQQVTLRCSPISGHKSVSWYQQVLGQGPQFIFQYYEKEERGRGNFPDRFSARQFPNYSSELNVNALLLGDSALYLCASSVTAGTDYNYGYTFGSGTRLTVV.

The chain couples TRBV9 to TRBJ2-1; 12 bases line up with TRBD2. The CDR3 runs to 17 residues. V shed 2 bases and J 5 bases; nucleotides not matched to a gene: 8. Germline CDR1 reads SGDLS; CDR2 reads YYNGEE. CDR3 protein: CASSVPTSGSTHNEQFF. In nucleotides, the CDR3 is TGTGCCAGCAGCGTCCCGACTAGCGGGAGTACCCACAATGAGCAGTTCTTC.

CDR3 sequence: CATSRDLRQGRETQYF. CDR3 sequence (DNA): TGTGCCACCAGCAGAGATCTTAGGCAGGGGAGGGAGACCCAGTACTTC. The rearrangement links TRBV15 to TRBJ2-5; TRBD1 or TRBD2 may be the D gene (6 bases each). Trimming removed 0 bases from V and 5 bases from J, with 16 bases in between. The CDR3 runs to 16 residues. Germline V gene data show CDR1 as LNHNV and CDR2 as YYDKDF (reference sequence).

This clone was seen just once. This rearrangement joins TRBV7-8 to TRBJ1-5; no definite D call. Germline CDR1 and CDR2: SGHVS and FQNEAQ. The CDR3 consists of 16 residues. Trimming stripped 5 bases from V and 0 bases from J, with 14 bases between. In DNA form, the CDR3 reads TGTGCCAGCAGCGCCCTGGCGATTTCTAGCAATCAGCCCCAGCATTTT. Translating gives CASSALAISSNQPQHF.

The chain is built from TRBV6-6 and TRBJ2-2, with D uncertain. Per the germline V gene, CDR1 is MNHNY and CDR2 is SVGAGI (reference sequence). This CDR3 has 12 residues. Trimming removed 6 bases at V and 4 bases at J, with 6 bases between. CDR3 region: CASSVLTGELFF. The CDR3 DNA reads TGTGCCAGCAGCGTCCTCACCGGGGAGCTGTTTTTT.

This clone was picked up one time. The genes are TRBV30 and TRBJ1-2, with D possibly TRBD1 on 6 matching bases. The CDR3 is made up of 13 amino acids. The germline V gene encodes CDR1 GTSNPN and CDR2 SVGIG (reference sequence). Trimming pared 3 bases from V and 7 bases from J, leaving 15 bases between. CDR3 DNA: TGTGCCTGGAGGACCGGGACAAGACTTGGCTACACCTTC. Translating it yields CAWRTGTRLGYTF.

The genes are TRBV6-5 and TRBJ2-4, with D possibly TRBD2 on 6 matching bases. V was trimmed by 5 bases and J by 6 bases, leaving 14 bases between them. CDR1 and CDR2 (germline): MNHEY, SVGAGI. This CDR3 has 14 residues. CDR3 sequence reads: CASSGGVVGNIQYF. The CDR3 region has the DNA TGTGCCAGCAGTGGAGGGGTGGTTGGAAACATTCAGTACTTC.

This chain connects TRBV5-8 to TRBJ2-5; possibly TRBD1 or TRBD2 for D (5 bases each). The V gene lost 0 bases and the J gene lost 2 bases, with 17 bases spanning the gap. CDR3 length: 17 amino acids. Germline CDR1 is SGHTS and CDR2 is YDEGEE. In nucleotides, the CDR3 is TGTGCCAGCAGCTTGGGGGCAACCGTTGGGGGTCAAGAGACCCAGTACTTC. Its translation is CASSLGATVGGQETQYF.

This clone was counted once. The chain is built from TRBV28 and TRBJ1-2, with unresolved D. The CDR3 is 13 amino acids. Germline CDR1 MDHEN, CDR2 SYDVKM. V lost 3 bases, J lost 0 bases, and 5 bases lay in between. CDR3: CASSFQTNYGYTF. The CDR3 DNA reads TGTGCCAGCAGTTTTCAAACTAACTATGGCTACACCTTC.

This chain joins TRBV19 and TRBJ2-7; TRBD2 matches at 7 bases. Trimming took 3 bases from V and 7 from J; bases not matched to a gene: 12. Germline-derived CDR1 and CDR2 are LNHDA and SQIVND (reference sequence). The CDR3 spans 15 residues. The CDR3 sequence: CASSILTGLVGEQYF. CDR3 nucleotide sequence: TGTGCCAGTAGTATCCTTACAGGACTAGTGGGGGAGCAGTACTTC. Using reference TRBV19 and TRBJ2-7 for the parts outside the CDR3, the full variable domain is DGGITQSPKYLFRKEGQNVTLSCEQNLNHDAMYWYRQDPGQGLRLIYYSQIVNDFQKGDIAEGYSVSREKKESFPLTVTSAQKNPTAFYLCASSILTGLVGEQYFGPGTRLTVT.